These 25 T cell receptor beta chains came from one sample sequenced in a study of immune evolution from preneoplasia to lung adenocarcinoma. Produced via immunoSEQ multiplex PCR; TCRdb's table is partial and in-frame only. The data contain fewer than 7,500 clones, about four fifths of them seen just once; the ten biggest clones take up roughly 9.8%. Sequencing used FFPE adjacent normal lung tissue. These receptors came from a donor at least 70 years old with lung adenocarcinoma.

The CDR3 DNA sequence: TGTGCCTGGAGTATAGGACTTAACTACGAGCAGTACTTC. This translates into CAWSIGLNYEQYF. The chain uses TRBV30 and TRBJ2-7; a weak D match, TRBD2 (5 bases). The CDR3 spans 13 residues. The V and J ends lost 2 bases and 3 bases respectively, with 11 bases between them. Per germline, CDR1 GTSNPN and CDR2 SVGIG (reference sequence).

This clone was seen only once. V and J are TRBV29-1 and TRBJ1-2; perhaps TRBD1 as D (6 bases). Germline CDR1 reads SQVTM; CDR2 reads ANQGSEA. CDR3 size: 13 residues. Trimming cost V 3 bases and J 5 bases, with 13 bases left between them. The CDR3 loop reads CSVELIRGYGYTF. The CDR3 nucleotides read TGCAGCGTTGAGTTAATCAGGGGATATGGCTACACCTTC.

This clone was seen a few times. The CDR3 DNA follows: TGTGCCAGCAGCTTGGGGGACAGGGCCTACAATGAGCAGTTCTTC. As protein: CASSLGDRAYNEQFF. This chain connects TRBV5-6 to TRBJ2-1; 9 bases are shared with TRBD1. The trim removed 0 bases at V and 2 bases at J, leaving 0 bases unmatched. This CDR3 spans 15 amino acids. Germline-derived CDR1 and CDR2 are SGHDT and YYEEEE. Using reference TRBV5-6 and TRBJ2-1 for the parts outside the CDR3, the full variable domain is DAGVTQSPTHLIKTRGQQVTLRCSPKSGHDTVSWYQQALGQGPQFIFQYYEEEERQRGNFPDRFSGHQFPNYSSELNVNALLLGDSALYLCASSLGDRAYNEQFFGPGTRLTVL.

This clone is medium-sized (0.01 to 0.1%). V is TRBV5-1 and J is TRBJ1-2, with 9 nucleotides matching TRBD1. Germline CDR1 and CDR2: SGHRS and YFSETQ. V lost 6 bases, J lost 8 bases, and 14 bases stayed unmatched. This CDR3 is 15 amino acids long. CDR3 in amino acids: CASTGQGRGAGGYTF. The CDR3 bases are TGCGCCAGCACCGGACAGGGGAGGGGAGCGGGAGGCTACACCTTC.

J is TRBJ2-4 and V is TRBV2, with D possibly matching TRBD2 (6 bases). In germline, CDR1 is SNHLY, CDR2 FYNNEI. Trimming took 7 bases from V and 7 from J, leaving 11 bases between them. The CDR3 has 12 amino acids. CDR3 sequence (DNA): TGTGCCAGCAAGTCAGGAGGGAACATTCAGTACTTC. Protein sequence: CASKSGGNIQYF.

The CDR3 region is CASSQTGEETQYF. DNA for the CDR3: TGCGCCAGCAGCCAAACAGGGGAAGAGACCCAGTACTTC. The chain has TRBV5-1 and TRBJ2-5; the match to TRBD1 covers 7 bases. CDR1 is SGHRS, CDR2 YFSETQ, per germline. CDR3 length: 13 amino acids. After removal of 4 bases from V and 3 bases from J, the junction contained 3 bases not matched to a gene.

V usage is TRBV6-1 and J usage is TRBJ1-1; D gene ambiguous. The V and J ends lost 2 bases and 2 bases respectively, with 12 bases between them. Germline values: CDR1 MNHNS, CDR2 SASEGT. CDR3 length: 15 residues. CDR3 sequence reads: CASSEPSTANTEAFF. The CDR3 DNA reads TGTGCCAGCAGTGAACCCTCGACGGCAAACACTGAAGCTTTCTTT.

In this sample, this clone turned up once. The J gene is TRBJ2-3, the V gene TRBV7-8; D may match TRBD1 or TRBD2 (5 bases each). The length of the CDR3 is 17 residues. CDR1 and CDR2 (germline): SGHVS, FQNEAQ. V was shortened by 7 bases and J by 4 bases, with 24 bases between the two germline ends. The CDR3 region has the DNA TGTGCCAGCAAGGCTGGGGGACCAGGGTTAAGCTCAGATACGCAGTATTTT. Encoded protein: CASKAGGPGLSSDTQYF.

The chain is built from TRBV15 and TRBJ1-5; D ambiguous. The CDR3 length is 16 residues. Trimming left V 5 bases short and J 1 base short, with 15 bases between. Germline V gives CDR1 LNHNV, CDR2 YYDKDF (reference sequence). The CDR3 nucleotides are TGTGCCACCAGCTTAGCCGAGGGCTGGAGCAATCAGCCCCAGCATTTT. This encodes CATSLAEGWSNQPQHF.

V usage is TRBV30 and J usage is TRBJ2-7; D unclear. V shed 0 bases and J shed 3 bases, with 12 bases lying between them. Germline CDR1 GTSNPN, CDR2 SVGIG (reference sequence). This CDR3 has 14 amino acids. CDR3 DNA sequence: TGTGCCTGGAGTGTACCCCCAACTAACTACGAGCAGTACTTC. Residues: CAWSVPPTNYEQYF. The full variable domain, rest sourced from reference TRBV30 and TRBJ2-7, is SQTIHQWPATLVQPVGSPLSLECTVEGTSNPNLYWYRQAAGRGLQLLFYSVGIGQISSEVPQNLSASRPQDRQFILSSKKLLLSDSGFYLCAWSVPPTNYEQYFGPGTRLTVT.

This chain links TRBV5-8 with TRBJ1-4; possible D gene TRBD1, 5 bases. The germline gives CDR1 SGHTS, CDR2 YDEGEE. CDR3 length: 15 residues. With 4 bases removed from V and 3 bases from J, the gap between germline ends came to 13 bases. CDR3 nucleotide sequence: TGTGCCAGCAGCCGTGGGGCCAGCTCTAATGAAAAACTGTTTTTT. Protein: CASSRGASSNEKLFF.

This clone showed up just once. This chain connects TRBV27 to TRBJ1-1, with TRBD1 as a possible D gene (6 bases). Trimming pared 6 bases from V and 0 bases from J, leaving 14 bases between. Germline V gene lookup returns CDR1 MNHEY and CDR2 SMNVEV (reference sequence). CDR3 length: 15 residues. CDR3 region: CASSLDRYMNTEAFF. The CDR3 bases are TGTGCCAGCAGCCTGGACAGATATATGAACACTGAAGCTTTCTTT.

V and J are TRBV4-1 and TRBJ2-7; D not certain. CDR1 is MGHRA and CDR2 is YSYEKL in the germline V gene. CDR3 length: 15 residues. Trimming took off 0 bases at V and 2 bases at J, with 11 bases between the two ends. Written as DNA, the CDR3 is TGCGCCAGCAGCCAAGAATCGGCCGGTGCCTACGAGCAGTACTTC. Translated: CASSQESAGAYEQYF.

The CDR3 loop is CASRGRGWGYGYTF. The DNA for the CDR3 is TGTGCCAGCAGAGGTAGGGGTTGGGGGTATGGCTACACCTTC. The chain combines TRBV28 with TRBJ1-2; possible D gene TRBD1, 5 bases. With 6 bases removed from V and 5 bases from J, the gap between germline ends came to 16 bases. This CDR3 region has 14 residues. Germline assignment: CDR1 MDHEN and CDR2 SYDVKM.

This clone has just one count. The chain has TRBV11-3 and TRBJ1-3; D perhaps matches TRBD1 (6 bases). Trimming cost V 3 bases and J 1 base, with 13 bases left between them. Germline CDR1 and CDR2: SGHNT and YENEEA. This CDR3 contains 16 residues. CDR3 protein: CASSLNREVSGNTIYF. The CDR3 DNA reads as TGTGCCAGCAGCTTGAACAGGGAAGTTTCTGGAAACACCATATATTTT.

J is TRBJ2-1 and V is TRBV5-4; D might be TRBD1 (5 bases). The CDR3 consists of 12 residues. V was shortened by 4 bases and J by 10 bases, with 12 bases between the two germline ends. Germline CDR1 and CDR2: SGHNT and YYREEE (reference sequence). DNA for the CDR3: TGTGCCAGCAGCCTCGGGCAGGGAGAGCAGTTCTTC. Translated: CASSLGQGEQFF.

This clone is classed as medium-sized. The V call is TRBV2, the J call TRBJ1-2; 8 bases are a match to TRBD1. The V and J ends lost 4 bases and 5 bases, in that order; junction bases with no gene match: 6. Germline V gene sequence: CDR1 SNHLY, CDR2 FYNNEI. The CDR3 has 14 amino acids. The DNA for the CDR3 is TGTGCCAGCAGTGGGGGGACAGGTAGATATGGCTACACCTTC. Protein product: CASSGGTGRYGYTF.

The rearrangement links TRBV28 to TRBJ1-2; 8 bases fit TRBD1. CDR1 and CDR2 from the germline V gene are MDHEN and SYDVKM. V lost 5 bases, J lost 2 bases, and 4 bases stayed unmatched. CDR3 length: 14 residues. The CDR3 nucleotides are TGTGCCAGCAGTCCAGGGGGCCGGAACTATGGCTACACCTTC. It specifies CASSPGGRNYGYTF.

In its sample, this clone was seen a few times. The J gene is TRBJ2-1, the V gene TRBV7-3; D unclear. V was clipped by 2 bases and J by 10 bases, with 9 bases between them. The germline V gene has CDR1 SGHTA and CDR2 FQGTGA. The CDR3 length is 12 residues. CDR3 in amino acids: CASSLLGREQFF. The CDR3 bases are TGTGCCAGCAGCTTATTGGGCCGGGAGCAGTTCTTC.

The rearrangement links TRBV6-5 to TRBJ1-5, with D possibly being TRBD1 (6 bases). The CDR3 runs to 13 residues. Germline V gene lookup returns CDR1 MNHEY and CDR2 SVGAGI. V was cut by 0 bases and J by 6 bases, with 6 bases left in between. CDR3 bases: TGTGCCAGCAGTTACTCCAGGGGTCAGCCCCAGCATTTT. It specifies CASSYSRGQPQHF.

The rearrangement uses TRBV7-2 and TRBJ1-2; 9 bases match TRBD1. V lost 0 bases to trimming and J lost 4 bases; unmatched junction nucleotides: 6. The CDR3 contains 16 residues. The germline V gene encodes CDR1 SGHTA and CDR2 FQGNSA. The CDR3 sequence is CASSLASGTGTYGYTF. CDR3 coding DNA: TGTGCCAGCAGCTTAGCGTCCGGGACAGGGACCTATGGCTACACCTTC.

Concerning this clone itself: At the DNA level, this CDR3 is encoded by other sequences in the same sample as well. The genes are TRBV6-1 and TRBJ1-5; D gene unclear. The length of the CDR3 is 15 residues. CDR1 is MNHNS and CDR2 is SASEGT in the germline V gene. The V gene lost 1 base and the J gene lost 5 bases, with 12 bases spanning the gap. This CDR3 is CASSEVEGGDQPQHF. The CDR3 DNA follows: TGTGCCAGCAGTGAAGTGGAGGGAGGCGATCAGCCCCAGCATTTT.

The sample holds one count of this clone. The rearrangement links TRBV18 to TRBJ2-7, with 9 bases lining up with TRBD2. V gave up 6 bases and J gave up 1 base; unmatched junction bases: 4. This CDR3 spans 14 amino acids. CDR1 is KGHSH and CDR2 is LQKENI in the germline V gene. The CDR3 DNA is TGTGCCAGCTCCCCGACTAGCGGATCCTACGAGCAGTACTTC. Translated: CASSPTSGSYEQYF.

This chain joins TRBV11-1 and TRBJ1-1; a possible D gene is TRBD1 (5 bases). CDR1 SGHAT and CDR2 FQDESV come from the germline V gene (reference sequence). The length of the CDR3 is 11 residues. Trimming removed 5 bases from V and 11 bases from J, with 12 bases in between. CDR3 sequence: CASSRDGRAFF. The CDR3 coding sequence is TGTGCCAGCAGCCGGGACGGGAGGGCTTTCTTT.

This chain links TRBV9 with TRBJ2-4; 8 nucleotides line up with TRBD1. Per the germline V gene, CDR1 is SGDLS and CDR2 is YYNGEE. Trimming took 0 bases from V and 1 from J; bases not matched to a gene: 3. This CDR3 comprises 16 residues. CDR3 loop: CASSVVAGGAKNIQYF. The CDR3 region has the DNA TGTGCCAGCAGCGTAGTGGCAGGGGGCGCCAAAAACATTCAGTACTTC.